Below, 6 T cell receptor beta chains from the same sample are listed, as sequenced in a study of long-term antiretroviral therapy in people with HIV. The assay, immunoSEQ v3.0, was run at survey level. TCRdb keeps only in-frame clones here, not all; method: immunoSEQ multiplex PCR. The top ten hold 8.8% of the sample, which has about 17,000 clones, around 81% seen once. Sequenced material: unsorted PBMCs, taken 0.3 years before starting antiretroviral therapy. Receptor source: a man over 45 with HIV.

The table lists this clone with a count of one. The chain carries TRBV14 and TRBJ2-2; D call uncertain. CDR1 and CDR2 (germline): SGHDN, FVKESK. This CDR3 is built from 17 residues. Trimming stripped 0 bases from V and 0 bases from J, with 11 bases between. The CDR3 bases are TGTGCCAGCAGCCAAGATAACGGGCTTCCGAACACCGGGGAGCTGTTTTTT. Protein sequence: CASSQDNGLPNTGELFF.

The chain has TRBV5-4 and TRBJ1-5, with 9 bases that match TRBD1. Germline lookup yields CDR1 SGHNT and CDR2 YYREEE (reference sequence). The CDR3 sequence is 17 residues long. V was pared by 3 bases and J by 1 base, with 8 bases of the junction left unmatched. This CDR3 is CASSSGQGGSSNQPQHF. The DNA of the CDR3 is TGTGCCAGCAGCTCGGGACAGGGTGGTTCGAGCAATCAGCCCCAGCATTTT.

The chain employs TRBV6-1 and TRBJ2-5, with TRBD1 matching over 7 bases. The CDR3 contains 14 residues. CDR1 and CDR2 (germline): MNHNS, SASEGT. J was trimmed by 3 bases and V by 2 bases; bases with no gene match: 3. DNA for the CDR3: TGTGCCAGCAGTGAATACAGGGGAAAAGAGACCCAGTACTTC. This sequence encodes CASSEYRGKETQYF.

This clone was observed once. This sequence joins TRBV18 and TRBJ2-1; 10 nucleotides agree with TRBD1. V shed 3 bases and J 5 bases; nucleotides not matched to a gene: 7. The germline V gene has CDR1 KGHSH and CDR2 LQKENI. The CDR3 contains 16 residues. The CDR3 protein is CASSPPGQGWNNEQFF. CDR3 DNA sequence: TGTGCCAGCTCACCCCCGGGACAGGGGTGGAACAATGAGCAGTTCTTC.

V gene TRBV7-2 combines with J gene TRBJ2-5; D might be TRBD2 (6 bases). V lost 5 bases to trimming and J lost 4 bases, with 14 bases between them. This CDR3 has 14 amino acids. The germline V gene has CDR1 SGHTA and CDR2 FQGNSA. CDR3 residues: CASSPMGGRETQYF. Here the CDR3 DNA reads TGTGCCAGCAGCCCGATGGGGGGAAGAGAGACCCAGTACTTC.

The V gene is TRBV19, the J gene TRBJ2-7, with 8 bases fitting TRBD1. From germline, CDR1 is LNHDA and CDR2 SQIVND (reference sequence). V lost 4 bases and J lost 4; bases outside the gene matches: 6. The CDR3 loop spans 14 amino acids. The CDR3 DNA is TGTGCCAGTAGTACAAGACAGGGGATTTACGAGCAGTACTTC. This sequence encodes CASSTRQGIYEQYF.